One sample yielded the 29 T cell receptor beta chains listed below, sequenced in a study of blood T cell repertoires in COVID-19. Using immunoSEQ multiplex PCR, the repertoire was profiled, and TCRdb retains in-frame clones only, with some absent. Seen here are 60,000 or so clones, roughly 74% observed once, and the top ten hold about 25%. The sample was peripheral blood. The receptor source for this set is a human donor in a cohort sampled during active COVID-19.

This clone was detected once. This chain uses TRBV5-8 with TRBJ2-5; 9 positions match TRBD1. The CDR3 contains 14 residues. The germline CDR1 and CDR2 sequences are SGHTS and YDEGEE. The V and J ends lost 4 bases and 9 bases, in that order; junction bases with no gene match: 10. For the CDR3, the DNA is TGTGCCAGCAGCGTCGGGACAGGGAGTTGGTCCCAGTACTTC. This encodes CASSVGTGSWSQYF.

V usage is TRBV6-5 and J usage is TRBJ1-1; TRBD1 matches at 7 bases. From germline, CDR1 is MNHEY and CDR2 SVGAGI. CDR3 length: 11 amino acids. With 7 bases clipped from V and 10 bases from J, the junction kept 6 bases outside the gene matches. CDR3 DNA sequence: TGTGCCAGCAAGACCCAGGGGGGAGCTTTCTTT. Its protein product is CASKTQGGAFF.

The chain uses TRBV29-1 and TRBJ1-2, with TRBD1 matching over 8 bases. This CDR3 has 11 amino acids. CDR1 and CDR2 from the germline V gene are SQVTM and ANQGSEA. Trimming at V came to 7 bases and at J to 8 bases, leaving 6 bases not matched to a gene. The CDR3 region has the DNA TGCAGCGCGGACAGGGTTGGCGGCTACACCTTC. Translating gives CSADRVGGYTF. Full variable domain (rest looked up from reference TRBV29-1 and TRBJ1-2): SAVISQKPSRDICQRGTSLTIQCQVDSQVTMMFWYRQQPGQSLTLIATANQGSEATYESGFVIDKFPISRPNLTFSTLTVSNMSPEDSSIYLCSADRVGGYTFGSGTRLTVV.

This clone appeared a single time. The V call is TRBV7-9, the J call TRBJ1-3, with TRBD1 as a possible D gene (6 bases). V shed 5 bases and J shed 9 bases, with 20 bases lying between them. Germline V gene lookup returns CDR1 SEHNR and CDR2 FQNEAQ (reference sequence). The CDR3 consists of 15 residues. CDR3 bases: TGTGCCAGCAGCACTGCAACGATGGGGGCCGGCACCATATATTTT. It is translated as CASSTATMGAGTIYF. The full variable domain, rest sourced from reference TRBV7-9 and TRBJ1-3, is DTGVSQNPRHKITKRGQNVTFRCDPISEHNRLYWYRQTLGQGPEFLTYFQNEAQLEKSRLLSDRFSAERPKGSFSTLEIQRTEQGDSAMYLCASSTATMGAGTIYFGEGSWLTVV.

Turning to this clone: This specimen includes other DNA sequences encoding the same CDR3. The V gene is TRBV11-3, the J gene TRBJ1-1, with D perhaps TRBD1 (6 bases). The germline V and J ends were trimmed by 2 bases and 0 bases, with 7 bases remaining between them. Germline values: CDR1 SGHNT, CDR2 YENEEA. The length of the CDR3 is 14 residues. The CDR3, as DNA: TGTGCCAGCAGCTTACAGGGGTTGAACACTGAAGCTTTCTTT. It specifies CASSLQGLNTEAFF.

V and J are TRBV4-3 and TRBJ1-3, with 8 bases that match TRBD1. J gave up 4 bases and V 4 bases, and 9 bases lay outside the gene matches. The germline V gene encodes CDR1 LGHNA and CDR2 YSLEER. This CDR3 contains 16 residues. CDR3 sequence: CASSRGQGGVGNTIYF. CDR3 bases: TGCGCCAGCAGCCGAGGACAGGGCGGGGTGGGAAACACCATATATTTT.

This clone was seen a single time. This sequence joins TRBV12-5 and TRBJ1-3; D is perhaps TRBD1 (5 bases). The ends were cut back, 1 base at V and 2 bases at J, with 9 bases in the middle. Germline loops: CDR1 LGHNT, CDR2 FRNRAP. CDR3 size: 15 residues. The chain's CDR3 is CASGLAQGPGNTIYF. The CDR3 bases are TGTGCTAGTGGTTTGGCCCAGGGCCCTGGAAACACCATATATTTT.

This clone was recorded at least ten times. The V gene is TRBV28, the J gene TRBJ2-7; a weak D match, TRBD1 (6 bases). The V gene's germline CDR1 is MDHEN and CDR2 SYDVKM. V lost 10 bases to trimming and J lost 4 bases, with 20 bases between them. The CDR3 contains 14 residues. CDR3 region: CATAAGTSLYEQYF. The DNA of the CDR3 is TGTGCCACCGCAGCCGGGACATCTCTTTACGAGCAGTACTTC.

This clone was detected once. The rearrangement joins TRBV10-3 to TRBJ1-5, with 9 bases lining up with TRBD1. Germline CDR1 ENHRY, CDR2 SYGVKD. The length of the CDR3 is 13 residues. The V gene end was trimmed by 9 bases and the J gene end by 6 bases; junction bases not matched to a gene: 6. CDR3 bases: TGTGCCATGACAGGGGGTCAGGGTCAGCCCCAGCATTTT. It specifies CAMTGGQGQPQHF.

The chain recombines TRBV7-2 with TRBJ2-7, with 9 nucleotides matching TRBD1. The CDR3 totals 15 residues. After removal of 4 bases from V and 5 bases from J, the junction contained 9 bases not matched to a gene. In germline, CDR1 is SGHTA, CDR2 FQGNSA. CDR3 nucleotide sequence: TGTGCCAGCAGCTCTCCGGACAGGGGCTCGGACGAGCAGTACTTC. It specifies CASSSPDRGSDEQYF. The whole variable domain, remainder taken from reference TRBV7-2 and TRBJ2-7, is GAGVSQSPSNKVTEKGKDVELRCDPISGHTALYWYRQSLGQGLEFLIYFQGNSAPDKSGLPSDRFSAERTGGSVSTLTIQRTQQEDSAVYLCASSSPDRGSDEQYFGPGTRLTVT.

The J gene is TRBJ2-7, the V gene TRBV19, with a tentative D call TRBD1 (6 bases). The V end was cut by 7 bases, the J end by 7 bases, with 17 bases between. The CDR3 consists of 13 residues. Germline lookup yields CDR1 LNHDA and CDR2 SQIVND (reference sequence). This chain's CDR3 is CASMGSPGQEQYF. The CDR3 region has the DNA TGTGCCAGTATGGGCAGTCCGGGACAAGAGCAGTACTTC.

This clone has just a few counts. V is TRBV13 and J is TRBJ2-2, with D unclear. Trimming took off 2 bases at V and 5 bases at J, with 6 bases between the two ends. There are 13 residues in the CDR3. Germline V gene lookup returns CDR1 PRHDT and CDR2 FYEKMQ (reference sequence). CDR3 in amino acids: CASSLRGTGELFF. Here the CDR3 DNA reads TGTGCCAGCAGCTTAAGAGGAACCGGGGAGCTGTTTTTT.

The genes are TRBV11-3 and TRBJ2-2, with D possibly matching TRBD1 (7 bases). V was clipped by 6 bases and J by 7 bases, with 18 bases between them. CDR3 length: 15 amino acids. CDR1 is SGHNT and CDR2 is YENEEA in the germline V gene. The CDR3 sequence: CASRFRQGGNGELFF. CDR3 bases: TGTGCCAGCAGATTCAGACAGGGCGGGAACGGGGAGCTGTTTTTT.

J is TRBJ2-3 and V is TRBV11-3; D might be TRBD2 (6 bases). The V end was cut by 0 bases, the J end by 6 bases, with 10 bases between. This CDR3 region has 14 residues. CDR1 and CDR2 (germline): SGHNT, YENEEA. As DNA, the CDR3 is TGTGCCAGCAGCTTAGAGACTGCGGGGGATACGCAGTATTTT. It codes for CASSLETAGDTQYF.

The gene calls are TRBV2 and TRBJ1-1; D call uncertain. Germline V CDR1 and CDR2: SNHLY, FYNNEI. V lost 7 bases and J lost 1, with 13 bases in between. The CDR3 covers 14 residues. CDR3 in amino acids: CASTTEGGNTEAFF. The DNA of the CDR3 is TGTGCCAGCACCACGGAGGGCGGGAACACTGAAGCTTTCTTT.

V usage is TRBV5-4 and J usage is TRBJ2-3; 7 bases line up with TRBD1. J lost 8 bases, V lost 4 bases, and 13 bases had no gene match. The germline gives CDR1 SGHNT, CDR2 YYREEE (reference sequence). The CDR3 runs 15 residues. CDR3 in DNA: TGTGCCAGCAGCCCACAGACCCAAGGGGGCCTTACGCAGTATTTT. Its translation is CASSPQTQGGLTQYF.

This chain uses TRBV5-5 with TRBJ2-1; 8 bases map to TRBD1. Looked up from germline, CDR1 is SGHKS and CDR2 is YYEKEE (reference sequence). The CDR3 spans 16 residues. Germline trimming cut 4 bases from V and 2 bases from J; bases unmatched to any gene: 8. The CDR3 is CASSLRTGITYNEQFF. As DNA, the CDR3 is TGTGCCAGCAGCCTCCGGACAGGGATCACCTACAATGAGCAGTTCTTC.

This clone was seen more than once but under ten times. The CDR3 loop reads CASSLAVFGYEQYF. DNA of the CDR3: TGTGCCAGCAGTTTAGCGGTCTTCGGATACGAGCAGTACTTC. This chain joins TRBV28 and TRBJ2-7; D call uncertain. Germline V gives CDR1 MDHEN, CDR2 SYDVKM. V lost 2 bases to trimming and J lost 4 bases, with 12 bases between them. The CDR3 sequence is 14 residues long.

The rearrangement links TRBV4-1 to TRBJ1-3, with a tentative D call TRBD1 (5 bases). Germline V gene data show CDR1 as MGHRA and CDR2 as YSYEKL. The germline V and J ends were trimmed by 0 bases and 4 bases, with 10 bases remaining between them. The CDR3 extends over 15 amino acids. CDR3 in DNA: TGCGCCAGCAGCCAAGATCAAGGGGCCGGAAACACCATATATTTT. It translates to CASSQDQGAGNTIYF.

This clone was seen more than once but under ten times. V and J are TRBV7-2 and TRBJ2-5; D call uncertain. V lost 5 bases and J 2 bases, leaving 18 bases between the germline ends. Germline assignment: CDR1 SGHTA and CDR2 FQGNSA. The CDR3 covers 16 residues. CDR3 loop: CASSPWLGVRQETQYF. In DNA form, the CDR3 reads TGTGCCAGCAGCCCCTGGTTAGGAGTCCGACAAGAGACCCAGTACTTC.

This clone has a handful of counts. The V and J genes are TRBV30 and TRBJ1-4; D possibly corresponds to TRBD1 (5 bases). V gave up 0 bases and J gave up 8 bases, with 16 bases separating them. In germline, CDR1 is GTSNPN, CDR2 SVGIG (reference sequence). This CDR3 has 15 amino acids. In DNA form, the CDR3 reads TGTGCCTGGAGTGTAACCCGGGGGAGGGCGGAAAAACTGTTTTTT. Protein product: CAWSVTRGRAEKLFF.

The genes are TRBV28 and TRBJ2-7; D is perhaps TRBD2 (5 bases). Germline CDR1 and CDR2: MDHEN and SYDVKM. V dropped 8 bases and J dropped 0 bases, with 23 bases sitting between them. This CDR3 comprises 17 residues. In DNA, the CDR3 is TGTGCCAGCCGAGAGGGCGGAGGACTGCGACACTCCTACGAGCAGTACTTC. Its protein product is CASREGGGLRHSYEQYF.

The chain recombines TRBV28 with TRBJ2-5, with D possibly matching TRBD2 (6 bases). Per the germline V gene, CDR1 is MDHEN and CDR2 is SYDVKM. There are 16 residues in the CDR3. V lost 1 base, J lost 5 bases, and 17 bases lay in between. The CDR3 DNA follows: TGTGCCAGCAGTTTATATATAACAGGCGGGACGGAGACCCAGTACTTC. Residues: CASSLYITGGTETQYF.

This clone was recorded at least ten times. V and J are TRBV6-2 or TRBV6-3 and TRBJ1-2; no clear D. The V end was cut by 5 bases, the J end by 1 base, with 11 bases between. There are 14 residues in the CDR3. Looked up from germline, CDR1 is MNHEY and CDR2 is SVGEGT. The CDR3 DNA reads TGTGCCAGCAGTCTTAGGAGCCGTAACTATGGCTACACCTTC. This encodes CASSLRSRNYGYTF.

V usage is TRBV5-4 and J usage is TRBJ2-7; 9 nucleotides agree with TRBD1. V gave up 4 bases and J gave up 3 bases; unmatched junction bases: 8. Germline V lookup: CDR1 SGHNT, CDR2 YYREEE (reference sequence). The CDR3 length is 15 residues. CDR3 loop: CASSPAGQGVYEQYF. The CDR3 nucleotides are TGTGCCAGCAGCCCGGCGGGACAGGGCGTCTACGAGCAGTACTTC.

In its sample, this clone was seen once. The chain employs TRBV28 and TRBJ2-1; the match to TRBD2 covers 7 bases. In germline, CDR1 is MDHEN, CDR2 SYDVKM. CDR3 size: 16 residues. Trimming at V came to 5 bases and at J to 7 bases, leaving 14 bases not matched to a gene. For the CDR3, the DNA is TGTGCCAGCAGTGATCGGCGAGGGAGGGATTCAAATGAGCAGTTCTTC. It codes for CASSDRRGRDSNEQFF.

This sequence joins TRBV15 and TRBJ2-5, with a weak D call TRBD1 (5 bases). Germline V gives CDR1 LNHNV, CDR2 YYDKDF (reference sequence). This CDR3 is built from 14 residues. The V gene lost 1 base and the J gene lost 1 base, with 7 bases spanning the gap. This CDR3 reads CATSRVGRQETQYF. DNA of the CDR3: TGTGCCACCAGCAGAGTGGGGCGCCAAGAGACCCAGTACTTC. Full variable domain (outside the CDR3, taken from reference TRBV15 and TRBJ2-5): DAMVIQNPRYQVTQFGKPVTLSCSQTLNHNVMYWYQQKSSQAPKLLFHYYDKDFNNEADTPDNFQSRRPNTSFCFLDIRSPGLGDTAMYLCATSRVGRQETQYFGPGTRLLVL.

The genes are TRBV29-1 and TRBJ2-3, with 11 positions matching TRBD2. Germline V gives CDR1 SQVTM, CDR2 ANQGSEA. Losses at the gene ends were 7 bases for V and 6 bases for J; bases not matched to a gene: 6. The CDR3 spans 13 residues. CDR3 nucleotide sequence: TGCAGCGGGAGACTAGCGGGGCCTGATACGCAGTATTTT. Protein sequence: CSGRLAGPDTQYF.

The chain employs TRBV19 and TRBJ2-1; 7 nucleotides line up with TRBD2. CDR1 and CDR2 from the germline V gene are LNHDA and SQIVND (reference sequence). The V segment lost 6 bases and the J segment 5 bases; nucleotides outside the gene matches: 19. This CDR3 region has 18 residues. In DNA form, the CDR3 reads TGTGCCAGTAGCCGCGGCATAAGGTGGGTAGCGGGCGACAATGAGCAGTTCTTC. This encodes CASSRGIRWVAGDNEQFF. The full variable domain, its missing parts supplied by reference TRBV19 and TRBJ2-1, is DGGITQSPKYLFRKEGQNVTLSCEQNLNHDAMYWYRQDPGQGLRLIYYSQIVNDFQKGDIAEGYSVSREKKESFPLTVTSAQKNPTAFYLCASSRGIRWVAGDNEQFFGPGTRLTVL.